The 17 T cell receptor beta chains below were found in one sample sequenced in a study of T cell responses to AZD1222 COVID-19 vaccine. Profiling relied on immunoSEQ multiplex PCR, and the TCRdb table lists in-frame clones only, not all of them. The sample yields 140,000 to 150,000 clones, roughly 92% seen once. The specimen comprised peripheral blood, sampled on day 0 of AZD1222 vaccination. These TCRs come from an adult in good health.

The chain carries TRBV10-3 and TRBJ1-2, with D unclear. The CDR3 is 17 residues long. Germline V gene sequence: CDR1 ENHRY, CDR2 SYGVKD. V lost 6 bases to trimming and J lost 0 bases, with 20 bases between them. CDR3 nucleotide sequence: TGTGCCATCAGACGCAATGTGGAGGTAGTCTCTAACTATGGCTACACCTTC. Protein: CAIRRNVEVVSNYGYTF.

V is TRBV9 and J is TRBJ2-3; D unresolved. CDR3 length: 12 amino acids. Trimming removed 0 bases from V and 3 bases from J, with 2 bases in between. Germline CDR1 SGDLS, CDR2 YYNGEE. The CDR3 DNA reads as TGTGCCAGCAGCGTAGTGACAGATACGCAGTATTTT. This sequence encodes CASSVVTDTQYF.

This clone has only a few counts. CDR3 DNA sequence: TGTGCCAGCAGCCAAGTGGCAGGGCGGGACACTGAAGCTTTCTTT. This encodes CASSQVAGRDTEAFF. The V gene is TRBV14, the J gene TRBJ1-1; D may be TRBD1 (5 bases). Germline V gene sequence: CDR1 SGHDN, CDR2 FVKESK. Trimming left V 1 base short and J 3 bases short, with 12 bases between. CDR3 size: 15 residues.

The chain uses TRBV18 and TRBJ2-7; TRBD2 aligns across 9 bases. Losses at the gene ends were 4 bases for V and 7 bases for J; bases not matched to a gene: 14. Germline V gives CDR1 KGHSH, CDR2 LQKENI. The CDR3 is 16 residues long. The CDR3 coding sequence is TGTGCCAGCTCACTGAAGGGACTAGCCCACGTCCGTGAGCAGTACTTC. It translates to CASSLKGLAHVREQYF.

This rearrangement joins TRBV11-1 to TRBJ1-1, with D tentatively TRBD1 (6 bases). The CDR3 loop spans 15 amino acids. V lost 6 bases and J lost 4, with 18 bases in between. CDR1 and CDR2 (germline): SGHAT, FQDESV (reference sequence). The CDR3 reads CASSSWGHSSTEAFF. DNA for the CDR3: TGTGCCAGCAGTTCGTGGGGACACTCGAGCACTGAAGCTTTCTTT. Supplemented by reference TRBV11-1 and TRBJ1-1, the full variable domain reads EAEVAQSPRYKITEKSQAVAFWCDPISGHATLYWYRQILGQGPELLVQFQDESVVDDSQLPKDRFSAERLKGVDSTLKIQPAELGDSAMYLCASSSWGHSSTEAFFGQGTRLTVV.

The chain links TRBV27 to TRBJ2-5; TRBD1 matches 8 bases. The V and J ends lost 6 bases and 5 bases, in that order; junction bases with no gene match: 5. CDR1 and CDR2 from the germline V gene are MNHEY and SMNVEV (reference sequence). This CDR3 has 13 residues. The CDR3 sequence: CASSPTGGETQYF. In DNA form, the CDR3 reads TGTGCCAGCAGCCCAACAGGGGGGGAGACCCAGTACTTC.

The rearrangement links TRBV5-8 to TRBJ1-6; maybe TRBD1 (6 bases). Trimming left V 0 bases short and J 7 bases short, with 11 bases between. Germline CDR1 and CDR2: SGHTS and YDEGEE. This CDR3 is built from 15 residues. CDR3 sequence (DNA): TGTGCCAGCAGCTTGGTCTGGGGGCGCAATTCACCCCTCCACTTT. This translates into CASSLVWGRNSPLHF.

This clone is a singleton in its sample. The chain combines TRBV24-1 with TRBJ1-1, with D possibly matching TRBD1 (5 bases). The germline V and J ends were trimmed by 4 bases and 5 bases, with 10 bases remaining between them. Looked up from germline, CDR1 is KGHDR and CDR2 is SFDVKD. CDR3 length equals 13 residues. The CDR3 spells CATSDGGRTEAFF. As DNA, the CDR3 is TGTGCCACCAGTGACGGGGGTAGGACTGAAGCTTTCTTT.

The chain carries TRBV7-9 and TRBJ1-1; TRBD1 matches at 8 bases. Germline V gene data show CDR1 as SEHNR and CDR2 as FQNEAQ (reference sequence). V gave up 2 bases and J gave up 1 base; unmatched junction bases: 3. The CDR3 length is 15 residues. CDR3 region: CASSLQGAGNTEAFF. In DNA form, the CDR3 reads TGTGCCAGCAGCTTACAGGGGGCGGGGAACACTGAAGCTTTCTTT.

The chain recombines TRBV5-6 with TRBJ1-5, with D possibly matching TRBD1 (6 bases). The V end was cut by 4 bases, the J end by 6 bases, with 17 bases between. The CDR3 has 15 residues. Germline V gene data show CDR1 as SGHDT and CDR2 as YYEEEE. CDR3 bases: TGTGCCAGCAGCCGCAGGGGAGGCTTACGTCAGCCCCAGCATTTT. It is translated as CASSRRGGLRQPQHF. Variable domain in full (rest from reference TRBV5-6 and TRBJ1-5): DAGVTQSPTHLIKTRGQQVTLRCSPKSGHDTVSWYQQALGQGPQFIFQYYEEEERQRGNFPDRFSGHQFPNYSSELNVNALLLGDSALYLCASSRRGGLRQPQHFGDGTRLSIL.

DNA of the CDR3: TGTGCCAGCAGCCAAGCTCAGGGTGAAGCTTTCTTT. The encoded protein is CASSQAQGEAFF. The chain employs TRBV3-1 (or the pseudogene TRBV3-2) and TRBJ1-1; tentatively, D is TRBD1 (5 bases). Per germline, CDR1 LGHDT and CDR2 YNNKEL (reference sequence). The germline V and J ends were trimmed by 1 base and 7 bases, with 7 bases remaining between them. CDR3 length: 12 residues.

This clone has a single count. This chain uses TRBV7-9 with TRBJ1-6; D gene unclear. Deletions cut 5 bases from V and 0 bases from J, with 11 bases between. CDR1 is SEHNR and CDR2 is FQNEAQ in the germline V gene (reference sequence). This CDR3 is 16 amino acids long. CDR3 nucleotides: TGTGCCAGCAGCGATGACGGGAGCTCCTATAATTCACCCCTCCACTTT. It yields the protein CASSDDGSSYNSPLHF.

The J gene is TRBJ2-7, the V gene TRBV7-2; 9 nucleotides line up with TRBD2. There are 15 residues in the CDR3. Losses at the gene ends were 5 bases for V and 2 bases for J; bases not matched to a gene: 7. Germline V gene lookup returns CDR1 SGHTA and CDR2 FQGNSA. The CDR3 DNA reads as TGTGCCAGCAGCGTAGGACTAGCGTCAACCTACGAGCAGTACTTC. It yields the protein CASSVGLASTYEQYF.

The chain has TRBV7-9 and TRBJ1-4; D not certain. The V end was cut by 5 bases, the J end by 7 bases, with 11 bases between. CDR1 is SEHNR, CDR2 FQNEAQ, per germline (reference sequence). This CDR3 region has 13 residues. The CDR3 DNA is TGTGCCAGCAGCCGGGGAGACCGTGAAAAACTGTTTTTT. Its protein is CASSRGDREKLFF.

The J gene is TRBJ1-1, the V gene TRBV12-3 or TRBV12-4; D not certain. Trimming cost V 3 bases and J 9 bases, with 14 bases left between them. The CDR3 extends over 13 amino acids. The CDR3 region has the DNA TGTGCCAGCAGTTTGATACAACCGTCCCAAGCTTTCTTT. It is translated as CASSLIQPSQAFF.

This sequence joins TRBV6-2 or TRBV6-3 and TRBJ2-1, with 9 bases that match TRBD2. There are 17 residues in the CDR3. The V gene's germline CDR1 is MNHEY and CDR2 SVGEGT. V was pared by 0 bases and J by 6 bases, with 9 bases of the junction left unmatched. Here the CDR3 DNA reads TGTGCCAGCAGTTACTCTTCTCCGGGACTAGCTTCCAATGAGCAGTTCTTC. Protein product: CASSYSSPGLASNEQFF.

The CDR3 nucleotides are TGCGCCAGCAGCTTGAGCCTAGCGGGAAACAATGAGCAGTTCTTC. This encodes CASSLSLAGNNEQFF. The J gene is TRBJ2-1, the V gene TRBV5-1; TRBD2 aligns across 9 bases. Trimming at V came to 1 base and at J to 5 bases, leaving 4 bases not matched to a gene. Germline V lookup: CDR1 SGHRS, CDR2 YFSETQ. The CDR3 sequence is 15 residues long. The full variable domain, in which reference TRBV5-1 and TRBJ2-1 provide the parts outside the CDR3, is KAGVTQTPRYLIKTRGQQVTLSCSPISGHRSVSWYQQTPGQGLQFLFEYFSETQRNKGNFPGRFSGRQFSNSRSEMNVSTLELGDSALYLCASSLSLAGNNEQFFGPGTRLTVL.